Presented here are 2 T cell receptor beta chains from one specimen sequenced in a study of Ad26.COV2.S vaccination and SARS-CoV-2 variants. TCRdb's table, derived via immunoSEQ multiplex PCR, lists solely in-frame clones and lacks some. Of about 440,000 clones listed, roughly 91% are singletons. Treatment specified: over 15 received Ad26.COV2.S at low or high dose, single or two shots; about 5 received placebo; per-sample allocation not given. Sampling occurred on day 63 after the first vaccine or placebo injection. The sample consisted of peripheral blood, taken in a trial of Ad26.COV2.S vaccine versus placebo. Receptors originate from a person between 18 and 65 years old who received the Ad26.COV2.S COVID-19 vaccine or a placebo.

This chain uses TRBV28 with TRBJ1-3; 7 bases line up with TRBD1. The V and J ends lost 6 bases and 0 bases, in that order; junction bases with no gene match: 2. CDR3 length equals 14 residues. Germline V gene data show CDR1 as MDHEN and CDR2 as SYDVKM. Written as DNA, the CDR3 is TGTGCCAGCAGAGGGACAGACTCTGGAAACACCATATATTTT. Amino acid sequence: CASRGTDSGNTIYF.

The V and J genes are TRBV3-1 (or the pseudogene TRBV3-2) and TRBJ2-1, with D unresolved. Per the germline V gene, CDR1 is LGHDT and CDR2 is YNNKEL (reference sequence). Deletions cut 4 bases from V and 2 bases from J, with 15 bases between. The CDR3 sequence is 16 residues long. In nucleotides, the CDR3 is TGTGCCAGCAGCCCCGATGCTGAGCGTACCTACAATGAGCAGTTCTTC. Protein product: CASSPDAERTYNEQFF.